One sample yielded the 27 T cell receptor beta chains listed below, sequenced in a study of T cell responses to AZD1222 COVID-19 vaccine (dated by TCRdb to the early 2020s). The library came from the immunoSEQ multiplex PCR assay. The source is immuneACCESS, and TCRdb retained only in-frame sequences with V and J called. Part of the clones is not carried over; for the studies checked, unresolved V genes explain less than half of this, and the remainder is unexplained. The sample table records about 110,000 clones; about 90% of these occur just once. In total, the top ten clones hold 2.5% to 3.5% of the sample. The time point label for this specimen denotes: baseline before first vaccination. The sequencing used peripheral blood, collected on day 0 of AZD1222 vaccination. These TCRs come from an adult in good health.

V is TRBV9 and J is TRBJ1-2, with 8 bases aligning to TRBD1. CDR3 length: 15 amino acids. With V trimmed by 4 bases and J by 7 bases, 12 bases remained unmatched. In germline, CDR1 is SGDLS, CDR2 YYNGEE. For the CDR3, the DNA is TGTGCCAGCAGCTCATCAGGACAGGGCCATGCTGGCTACACCTTC. This gives the protein CASSSSGQGHAGYTF.

CDR3 protein: CASSIGDTQYF. CDR3 sequence (DNA): TGTGCCAGTAGTATAGGGGATACGCAGTATTTT. V gene TRBV19 combines with J gene TRBJ2-3, with D hard to call. Deletions cut 1 base from V and 6 bases from J, with 2 bases between. This CDR3 comprises 11 residues. CDR1 and CDR2 (germline): LNHDA, SQIVND (reference sequence).

The chain joins TRBV6-4 to TRBJ2-1; TRBD1 matches 11 bases. V shed 6 bases and J 6 bases; nucleotides not matched to a gene: 7. This CDR3 is built from 15 residues. Germline assignment: CDR1 MRHNA and CDR2 SNTAGT. CDR3 in amino acids: CASSPGQGAGNEQFF. The CDR3, as DNA: TGTGCCAGCAGCCCCGGACAGGGGGCGGGCAATGAGCAGTTCTTC.

The chain has TRBV14 and TRBJ1-1, with D possibly TRBD1 on 6 matching bases. Trimming shortened V by 4 bases and J by 3 bases, and 9 bases separated the two germline ends. CDR3 size: 13 residues. Germline CDR1 SGHDN, CDR2 FVKESK. The CDR3, as DNA: TGTGCCAGCAGCCCCCAGGGGTACACTGAAGCTTTCTTT. Translation: CASSPQGYTEAFF.

The chain couples TRBV6-1 to TRBJ2-7; TRBD1 matches 9 bases. Germline CDR1 reads MNHNS; CDR2 reads SASEGT. The CDR3 totals 16 residues. Unmatched junction bases numbered 7, after V lost 2 bases and J lost 2 bases. CDR3 protein: CASSESLGQGTYEQYF. The CDR3 nucleotides are TGTGCCAGCAGTGAAAGTTTGGGACAGGGAACCTACGAGCAGTACTTC.

The rearrangement joins TRBV6-2 or TRBV6-3 to TRBJ2-7; no clear D. Germline V CDR1 and CDR2: MNHEY, SVGEGT. The CDR3 loop spans 16 amino acids. V was pared by 2 bases and J by 2 bases, with 16 bases between. This CDR3 reads CASSYNVRLATYEQYF. CDR3 sequence (DNA): TGTGCCAGCAGTTACAACGTCCGGCTGGCGACCTACGAGCAGTACTTC.

The chain employs TRBV30 and TRBJ1-1; D is uncertain. V shed 0 bases and J shed 1 base, with 9 bases lying between them. The V gene's germline CDR1 is GTSNPN and CDR2 SVGIG (reference sequence). The CDR3 runs 14 residues. The DNA for the CDR3 is TGTGCCTGGAGTGTACTCCATAGGAACACTGAAGCTTTCTTT. Translating gives CAWSVLHRNTEAFF.

This rearrangement joins TRBV5-4 to TRBJ1-2, with TRBD1 as a possible D gene (5 bases). Germline loops: CDR1 SGHNT, CDR2 YYREEE (reference sequence). V lost 0 bases, J lost 4 bases, and 10 bases lay in between. CDR3 length: 14 residues. This chain's CDR3 is CASSLGQTFYGYTF. Written as DNA, the CDR3 is TGTGCCAGCAGCTTGGGACAGACGTTCTATGGCTACACCTTC.

V and J are TRBV14 and TRBJ2-3; TRBD1 or TRBD2 may be the D gene (5 bases each). Trimming pared 4 bases from V and 1 base from J, leaving 12 bases between. This CDR3 has 15 amino acids. Germline V gene sequence: CDR1 SGHDN, CDR2 FVKESK. The CDR3 sequence: CASSRWGSGTDTQYF. CDR3 in DNA: TGTGCCAGCAGCCGGTGGGGGAGCGGCACAGATACGCAGTATTTT.

The rearrangement links TRBV28 to TRBJ1-2; 7 bases are a match to TRBD1. The V and J ends lost 8 bases and 1 base, in that order; junction bases with no gene match: 7. This CDR3 spans 14 amino acids. Germline CDR1 reads MDHEN; CDR2 reads SYDVKM. The CDR3 nucleotides read TGTGCCAGCTCTGGTCCAGGGGGTAACTATGGCTACACCTTC. Translated: CASSGPGGNYGYTF.

The V and J genes are TRBV10-1 and TRBJ1-1; D gene ambiguous. The length of the CDR3 is 13 residues. Trimming took off 3 bases at V and 3 bases at J, with 8 bases between the two ends. Germline assignment: CDR1 WNHNN and CDR2 SYGVQD (reference sequence). The CDR3 DNA reads as TGCGCCAGCAGTGAAAAGGCGGACACTGAAGCTTTCTTT. It encodes CASSEKADTEAFF.

The chain couples TRBV4-1 to TRBJ2-1; 7 bases are a match to TRBD2. Losses at the gene ends were 4 bases for V and 7 bases for J; bases not matched to a gene: 10. The germline V gene has CDR1 MGHRA and CDR2 YSYEKL. This CDR3 has 15 residues. CDR3 sequence reads: CASSPLSGTGNEQFF. CDR3 DNA: TGCGCCAGCAGCCCCCTCAGCGGGACCGGAAATGAGCAGTTCTTC.

The rearrangement joins TRBV9 to TRBJ2-3, with D perhaps matching TRBD2 (7 bases). Germline CDR1 reads SGDLS; CDR2 reads YYNGEE. Trimming pared 3 bases from V and 3 bases from J, leaving 14 bases between. The CDR3 totals 15 residues. In DNA, the CDR3 is TGTGCCAGCAGCGCCGGGGGGCGTCGAACAGATACGCAGTATTTT. Its protein is CASSAGGRRTDTQYF.

The chain has TRBV19 and TRBJ1-2; TRBD1 is a possible D gene (5 bases). V shed 7 bases and J shed 4 bases, with 22 bases lying between them. CDR1 is LNHDA, CDR2 SQIVND, per germline (reference sequence). This CDR3 is built from 16 residues. The CDR3 region has the DNA TGTGCCAGTACCCAAGGGGCCGAGGTGGAAGGCTATGGCTACACCTTC. Protein: CASTQGAEVEGYGYTF. Full variable domain (remainder filled in from reference TRBV19 and TRBJ1-2): DGGITQSPKYLFRKEGQNVTLSCEQNLNHDAMYWYRQDPGQGLRLIYYSQIVNDFQKGDIAEGYSVSREKKESFPLTVTSAQKNPTAFYLCASTQGAEVEGYGYTFGSGTRLTVV.

The chain carries TRBV7-2 and TRBJ1-5, with D unclear. This CDR3 contains 13 residues. Deletions cut 7 bases from V and 0 bases from J, with 7 bases between. Germline CDR1 SGHTA, CDR2 FQGNSA. CDR3 sequence reads: CASKRNSNQPQHF. Written as DNA, the CDR3 is TGTGCCAGCAAAAGAAATAGCAATCAGCCCCAGCATTTT.

V is TRBV15 and J is TRBJ2-3, with a weak D call TRBD1 (7 bases). The CDR3 length is 17 residues. The V gene's germline CDR1 is LNHNV and CDR2 YYDKDF (reference sequence). Trimming pared 0 bases from V and 6 bases from J, leaving 19 bases between. The CDR3 nucleotides read TGTGCCACCAGCAGAGATCGAGAGGGCAGGGGGGTGGATACGCAGTATTTT. Amino acids: CATSRDREGRGVDTQYF.

The chain is built from TRBV2 and TRBJ1-5; no definite D call. Germline assignment: CDR1 SNHLY and CDR2 FYNNEI. The V end was cut by 8 bases, the J end by 2 bases, with 7 bases between. This CDR3 comprises 12 residues. The CDR3 DNA follows: TGTGCCAGCGAGAGGGGCAATCAGCCCCAGCATTTT. Its translation: CASERGNQPQHF.

The gene calls are TRBV6-5 and TRBJ2-5; the match to TRBD2 covers 8 bases. Germline V lookup: CDR1 MNHEY, CDR2 SVGAGI. Trimming took 6 bases from V and 3 from J; bases not matched to a gene: 6. The CDR3 has 14 amino acids. The chain's CDR3 is CASSPGLAEETQYF. Here the CDR3 DNA reads TGTGCCAGCAGCCCCGGACTAGCAGAAGAGACCCAGTACTTC.

The chain is built from TRBV5-4 and TRBJ2-1; 9 bases agree with TRBD2. V was clipped by 0 bases and J by 10 bases; unmatched bases: 5. In germline, CDR1 is SGHNT, CDR2 YYREEE (reference sequence). The CDR3 has 14 amino acids. Here the CDR3 DNA reads TGTGCCAGCAGCTTGGTAGGGACTAGCCGAGAGCAGTTCTTC. Its protein product is CASSLVGTSREQFF.

V is TRBV5-6 and J is TRBJ2-7; D tentatively reads TRBD1 or TRBD2 (5 bases each). CDR1 and CDR2 from the germline V gene are SGHDT and YYEEEE. The CDR3 totals 12 residues. V was cut by 7 bases and J by 2 bases, with 10 bases left in between. CDR3 protein: CASGDGTYEQYF. The DNA for the CDR3 is TGTGCCAGCGGGGACGGAACCTACGAGCAGTACTTC.

This chain links TRBV7-2 with TRBJ2-7; TRBD1 agrees at 9 bases. CDR1 and CDR2 from the germline V gene are SGHTA and FQGNSA. The CDR3 contains 15 residues. The ends lost 5 bases at V and 2 bases at J; junction bases unmatched: 7. Here the CDR3 DNA reads TGTGCCAGCAGCCTAAGGACAGGGGTGCCCTACGAGCAGTACTTC. It codes for CASSLRTGVPYEQYF.

The chain links TRBV19 to TRBJ1-4, with a possible D match to TRBD1 (6 bases). Germline V gene sequence: CDR1 LNHDA, CDR2 SQIVND (reference sequence). V was clipped by 5 bases and J by 7 bases, with 20 bases between them. The CDR3 consists of 16 residues. Written as DNA, the CDR3 is TGTGCCAGTAGTGCGCTCCGGGACAACCTCGGTGAAAAACTGTTTTTT. Protein sequence: CASSALRDNLGEKLFF. Together with reference TRBV19 and TRBJ1-4, the CDR3 gives the full variable domain: DGGITQSPKYLFRKEGQNVTLSCEQNLNHDAMYWYRQDPGQGLRLIYYSQIVNDFQKGDIAEGYSVSREKKESFPLTVTSAQKNPTAFYLCASSALRDNLGEKLFFGSGTQLSVL.

This clone has only a few counts. CDR3 coding DNA: TGTGCCAGCAGTTCCCACCTCACAGGGGCGGGCGGCTACACCTTC. It codes for CASSSHLTGAGGYTF. The chain combines TRBV28 with TRBJ1-2; 7 nucleotides line up with TRBD1. CDR1 and CDR2 (germline): MDHEN, SYDVKM. Trimming at V came to 4 bases and at J to 8 bases, leaving 13 bases not matched to a gene. The CDR3 covers 15 residues.

CDR3 sequence: CASTTFVWGLREQYF. The CDR3 DNA is TGTGCCAGCACCACTTTCGTGTGGGGGTTGCGCGAGCAGTACTTC. The chain has TRBV27 and TRBJ2-7; either TRBD1 or TRBD2 may supply D (5 bases each). The V gene's germline CDR1 is MNHEY and CDR2 SMNVEV (reference sequence). This CDR3 has 15 amino acids. Trimming removed 7 bases from V and 6 bases from J, with 22 bases in between.

The chain is built from TRBV25-1 and TRBJ2-5; TRBD1 aligns across 10 bases. After removal of 4 bases from V and 4 bases from J, the junction contained 6 bases not matched to a gene. Germline V gene sequence: CDR1 MGHDK, CDR2 SYGVNS. The CDR3 is 15 amino acids. CDR3 nucleotide sequence: TGTGCCAGCAGTGCTCTGACAGGGGGCGGAGAGACCCAGTACTTC. Translation gives CASSALTGGGETQYF. Full variable domain (rest looked up from reference TRBV25-1 and TRBJ2-5): EADIYQTPRYLVIGTGKKITLECSQTMGHDKMYWYQQDPGMELHLIHYSYGVNSTEKGDLSSESTVSRIRTEHFPLTLESARPSHTSQYLCASSALTGGGETQYFGPGTRLLVL.

The V gene is TRBV3-1 (or the pseudogene TRBV3-2), the J gene TRBJ2-5; D gene ambiguous. Trimming removed 0 bases at V and 1 base at J, with 9 bases between. Germline-derived CDR1 and CDR2 are LGHDT and YNNKEL (reference sequence). The CDR3 consists of 15 residues. The CDR3 is CASSQDFQLQETQYF. In nucleotides, the CDR3 is TGTGCCAGCAGCCAAGATTTCCAGCTCCAAGAGACCCAGTACTTC.

The chain couples TRBV19 to TRBJ2-1; D perhaps matches TRBD1 (5 bases). In germline, CDR1 is LNHDA, CDR2 SQIVND (reference sequence). The ends were cut back, 1 base at V and 7 bases at J, with 14 bases in the middle. This CDR3 contains 15 residues. The CDR3 coding sequence is TGTGCCAGTAGTATAGTGAGGACACTCCCTAATGAGCAGTTCTTC. Encoded protein: CASSIVRTLPNEQFF.